The sequence of this T cell receptor beta chain was determined in a study of blood T cell repertoires in COVID-19. Measured with immunoSEQ multiplex PCR; TCRdb has only the in-frame clones, and not every one. In the table there are 230,000 or so clones, 90% of which are singletons. This CDR3 region has 16 residues. V lost 5 bases, J lost 4 bases, and 13 bases stayed unmatched. Germline CDR1 and CDR2: MNHEY and SVGEGT. The chain carries TRBV6-2 or TRBV6-3 and TRBJ2-7; 8 nucleotides line up with TRBD1. What was sequenced was peripheral blood. The TCR comes from a woman aged 60-75 years with COVID-19, enrolled during active disease. The CDR3 loop is CASSPSPGRGRYEQYF. The CDR3 DNA reads TGTGCCAGCAGTCCCTCCCCGGGCAGGGGGCGATACGAGCAGTACTTC.